This T cell receptor beta chain was profiled in a study of identical twins. Study results and limitations: Invariant T cells like MAIT and iNKT could partly confound the zero-insertion analyses.

CDR1 and CDR2 (germline): ENHRY, SYGVKD. Trimming pared 0 bases from V and 4 bases from J, leaving 7 bases between. The CDR3 totals 13 residues. TCRdb called the 5' RACE reads again in MiXCR, with one record for every CDR3 protein. The sample records about 280,000 distinct CDR3 sequences, about 8.1% being singletons. About this clonotype itself: Its matching antigen is unknown.

These data are also associated with another study on yellow fever vaccine responses in identical twins. Per that study: Twins reportedly showed a vaccine T cell response that seemed partly convergent and partly personalized.

Sequencing input: memory (CD45RO+) T cells sorted from blood. The V gene is TRBV10-3, the J gene TRBJ2-7; D ambiguous. The TCR was taken from a woman younger than 35 in good health. The CDR3 region has the DNA TGTGCCATCAGTGAGTCTACAATATACGAGCAGTACTTC. Amino acid sequence: CAISESTIYEQYF.